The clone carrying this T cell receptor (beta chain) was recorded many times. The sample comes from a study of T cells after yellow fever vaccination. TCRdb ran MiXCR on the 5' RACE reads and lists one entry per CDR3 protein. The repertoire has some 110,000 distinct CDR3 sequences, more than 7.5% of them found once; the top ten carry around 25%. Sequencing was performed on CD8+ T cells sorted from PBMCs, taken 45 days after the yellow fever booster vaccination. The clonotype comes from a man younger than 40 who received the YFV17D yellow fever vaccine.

The CDR3 protein is CASSLTGSADEQYF. CDR3 nucleotide sequence: TGTGCCAGTAGTCTGACAGGGTCAGCAGACGAGCAGTACTTC. This chain joins TRBV19 and TRBJ2-7; 7 nucleotides match TRBD1. Per the germline V gene, CDR1 is LNHDA and CDR2 is SQIVND (reference sequence). The V gene end was trimmed by 5 bases and the J gene end by 5 bases; junction bases not matched to a gene: 9. CDR3 length equals 14 residues.